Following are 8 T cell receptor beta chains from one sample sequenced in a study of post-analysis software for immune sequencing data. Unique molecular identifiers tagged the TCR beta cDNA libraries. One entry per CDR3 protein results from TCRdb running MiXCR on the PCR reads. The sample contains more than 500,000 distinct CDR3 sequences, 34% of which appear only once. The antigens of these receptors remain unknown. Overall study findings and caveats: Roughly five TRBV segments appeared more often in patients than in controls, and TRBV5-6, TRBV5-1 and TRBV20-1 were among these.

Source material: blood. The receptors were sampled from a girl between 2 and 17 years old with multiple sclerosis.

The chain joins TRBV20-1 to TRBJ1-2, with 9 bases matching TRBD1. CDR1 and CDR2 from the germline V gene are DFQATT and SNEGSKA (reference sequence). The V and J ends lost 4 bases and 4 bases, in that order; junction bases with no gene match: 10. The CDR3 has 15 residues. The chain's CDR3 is CSANLIQGAVYGYTF. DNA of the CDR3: TGCAGTGCTAACCTTATACAGGGGGCGGTCTATGGCTACACCTTC.

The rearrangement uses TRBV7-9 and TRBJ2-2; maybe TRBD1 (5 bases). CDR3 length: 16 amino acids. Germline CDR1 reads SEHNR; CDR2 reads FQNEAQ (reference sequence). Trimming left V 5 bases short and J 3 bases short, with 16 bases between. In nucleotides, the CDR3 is TGTGCCAGCAGCGCCCAGGACACGGGTTACACCGGGGAGCTGTTTTTT. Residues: CASSAQDTGYTGELFF.

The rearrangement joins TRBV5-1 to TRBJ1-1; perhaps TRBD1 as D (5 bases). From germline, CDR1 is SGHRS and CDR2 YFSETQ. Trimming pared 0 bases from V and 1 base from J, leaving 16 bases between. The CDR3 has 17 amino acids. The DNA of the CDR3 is TGCGCCAGCAGCTTGGCTATCCGGGACCTGGGGAACACTGAAGCTTTCTTT. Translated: CASSLAIRDLGNTEAFF.

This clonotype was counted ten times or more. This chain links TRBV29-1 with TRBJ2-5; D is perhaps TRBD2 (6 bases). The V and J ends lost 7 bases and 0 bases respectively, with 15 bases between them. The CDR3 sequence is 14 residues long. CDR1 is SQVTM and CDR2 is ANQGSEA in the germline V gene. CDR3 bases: TGCAGCGGCCGGGAACTAGCTGACCAAGAGACCCAGTACTTC. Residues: CSGRELADQETQYF.

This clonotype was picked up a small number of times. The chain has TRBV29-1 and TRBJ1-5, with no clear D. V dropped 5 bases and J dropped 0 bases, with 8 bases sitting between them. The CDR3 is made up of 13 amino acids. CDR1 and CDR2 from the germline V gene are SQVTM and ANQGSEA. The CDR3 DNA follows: TGCAGCGTTCGCACTTCTAGCAATCAGCCCCAGCATTTT. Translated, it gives CSVRTSSNQPQHF.

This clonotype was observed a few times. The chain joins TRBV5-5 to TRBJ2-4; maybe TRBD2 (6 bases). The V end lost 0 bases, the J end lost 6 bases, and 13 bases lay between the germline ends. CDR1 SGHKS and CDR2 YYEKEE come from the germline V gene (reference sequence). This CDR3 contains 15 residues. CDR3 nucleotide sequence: TGTGCCAGCAGCTTGGCGGGACGGGGGATAAACATTCAGTACTTC. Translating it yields CASSLAGRGINIQYF.

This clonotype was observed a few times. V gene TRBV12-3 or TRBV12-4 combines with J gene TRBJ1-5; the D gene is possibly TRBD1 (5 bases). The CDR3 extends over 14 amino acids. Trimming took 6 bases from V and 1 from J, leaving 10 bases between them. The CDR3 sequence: CASRNRDSNQPQHF. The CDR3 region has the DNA TGTGCCAGCAGAAACCGGGACAGCAATCAGCCCCAGCATTTT.

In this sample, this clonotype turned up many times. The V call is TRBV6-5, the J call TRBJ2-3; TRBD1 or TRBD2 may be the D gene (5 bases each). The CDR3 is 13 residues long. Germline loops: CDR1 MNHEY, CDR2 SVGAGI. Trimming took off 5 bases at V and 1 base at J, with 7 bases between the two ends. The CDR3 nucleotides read TGTGCCAGCAGTCGAGGGGGCACAGATACGCAGTATTTT. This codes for CASSRGGTDTQYF.